The source of this T cell receptor (beta chain) is a study of T cells after yellow fever vaccination. Across the study: Fractions containing few cells were prepared with SMART-Seq v4 Ultra Low Input.

5'RACE template switching added a universal primer site and UMIs to TCR cDNA. TCRdb reanalysed the 5' RACE reads using MiXCR and keeps one entry per CDR3 protein. This sample has 150,000 to 200,000 distinct CDR3 sequences, with around 7.3% found just once. V lost 0 bases to trimming and J lost 8 bases, with 14 bases between them. The CDR3 contains 15 residues. Germline CDR1 SGDLS, CDR2 YYNGEE. At least ten counts were recorded for this clonotype. The antigen remains undetermined. Notes on the study in general: In FACS-sorted repertoires, abundant clonotypes from the bulk population could appear as contaminants.

This chain joins TRBV9 and TRBJ1-4, with D perhaps TRBD1 (5 bases). The receptor was isolated from a man younger than 30 who received the YFV17D yellow fever vaccine. Specimen: CD4+ T cells sorted from PBMCs, collected 5 days after the first yellow fever vaccination. The CDR3 DNA is TGTGCCAGCAGCGTAGCAGGGCAGATGGAGGAAAAACTGTTTTTT. This codes for CASSVAGQMEEKLFF.